This TCR beta chain was identified during a study of T cells in Graves' hyperthyroidism and ophthalmopathy. Study-level information: It was at initial diagnosis, before any treatment, that peripheral blood was collected.

By share, this clonotype counts as medium-sized (0.01 to 0.1%). Authors of the study amplified TCR beta CDR3 regions from RNA transcripts. HTBI primers were the set used in a first-round RT-PCR of the TCR CDR3. TCRdb re-called the multiplex PCR reads through MiXCR, storing one row per CDR3 protein. The table lists 550,000 to 600,000 distinct CDR3 sequences, 16% of them singletons. This CDR3 has 12 residues. The V gene lost 1 base and the J gene lost 2 bases, with 1 base spanning the gap. Per the germline V gene, CDR1 is MDHEN and CDR2 is SYDVKM. This clonotype was sampled from a young woman with Graves' hyperthyroidism. The sequencing input was blood. This sequence joins TRBV28 and TRBJ2-3; D not certain. The chain's CDR3 is CASSLFTDTQYF. CDR3 sequence (DNA): TGTGCCAGCAGTTTATTCACAGATACGCAGTATTTT.